The clone carrying this T cell receptor (beta chain) was detected ten times or more. Uncontrolled infection, other autoimmune disease, pregnancy or lactation barred patients from enrollment. The record originates from a study of T cells in Graves' hyperthyroidism and ophthalmopathy. Study-level information: At initial diagnosis, before any treatment had begun, peripheral blood was obtained.

The investigators amplified TCR beta CDR3 regions from RNA transcripts. During a first-round RT-PCR of the TCR CDR3, the HTBI primer set was used. TCRdb itself ran the multiplex PCR reads through MiXCR, one entry per CDR3 protein. Here the sample spans a few hundred thousand distinct CDR3 sequences, more than 15% being singletons. Germline V lookup: CDR1 SNHLY, CDR2 FYNNEI. This CDR3 has 15 residues. J was trimmed by 5 bases and V by 5 bases; bases with no gene match: 6. The TCR comes from a woman aged 40 to 49 with Graves' ophthalmopathy. The gene calls are TRBV2 and TRBJ2-3, with TRBD2 identical over 11 bases. The specimen sequenced was blood. CDR3 DNA sequence: TGTGCCAGCAGTCTAGCGGGAGGAGGGAAAGATACGCAGTATTTT. Translated, it gives CASSLAGGGKDTQYF.